This entry lists 10 T cell receptor beta chains sequenced from one sample in a study of T cell responses to AZD1222 COVID-19 vaccine. Sequencing used immunoSEQ multiplex PCR; TCRdb keeps in-frame clones, though not all of them. Among about 210,000 clones listed, less than 95% were seen once. Sequencing was performed on peripheral blood, taken 28 days after the second dose of the MenACWY control vaccine. Receptors were obtained from an adult who received the MenACWY meningococcal vaccine as a control.

The V gene is TRBV12-3 or TRBV12-4, the J gene TRBJ1-2; the D gene is possibly TRBD1 (5 bases). The CDR3 is made up of 13 amino acids. V was pared by 1 base and J by 2 bases, with 5 bases between. The CDR3 nucleotides are TGTGCCAGCAGTTTAGACAGGAACTATGGCTACACCTTC. It yields the protein CASSLDRNYGYTF.

The chain combines TRBV9 with TRBJ2-1; D gene uncertain. Trimming cost V 4 bases and J 10 bases, with 15 bases left between them. This CDR3 contains 13 residues. CDR1 and CDR2 from the germline V gene are SGDLS and YYNGEE. The CDR3 loop reads CASSTSPVGEQFF. CDR3 in DNA: TGTGCCAGCAGCACCTCCCCCGTCGGAGAGCAGTTCTTC.

The chain joins TRBV7-2 to TRBJ1-2; D is perhaps TRBD1 (6 bases). V was trimmed by 5 bases and J by 5 bases, leaving 15 bases between them. This CDR3 has 14 amino acids. Germline V gives CDR1 SGHTA, CDR2 FQGNSA. CDR3 in DNA: TGTGCCAGCAGCGGCAGACAGGTGATTTATGGCTACACCTTC. Its translation: CASSGRQVIYGYTF.

The chain couples TRBV6-6 to TRBJ1-4; D uncertain. The germline V and J ends were trimmed by 10 bases and 14 bases, with 17 bases remaining between them. The CDR3 contains 11 residues. Germline CDR1 and CDR2: MNHNY and SVGAGI (reference sequence). CDR3 region: CATEGDLGLFF. The CDR3 DNA is TGTGCCACCGAGGGAGACCTCGGGCTGTTTTTT.

The chain recombines TRBV7-9 with TRBJ1-5; D is unclear. Germline CDR1 is SEHNR and CDR2 is FQNEAQ (reference sequence). The CDR3 loop spans 14 amino acids. The V end was cut by 1 base, the J end by 9 bases, with 13 bases between. Written as DNA, the CDR3 is TGTGCCAGCAGCTTAGGGTCTAGGGATGGGCCCCAGCATTTT. Protein: CASSLGSRDGPQHF.

Note on this clone: This CDR3 is also generated by other DNA sequences in the sample. The CDR3 spells CASSVGWGTGELFF. In DNA form, the CDR3 reads TGTGCCAGCAGCGTAGGCTGGGGCACCGGGGAGCTGTTTTTT. The gene calls are TRBV9 and TRBJ2-2; D not resolved. The V end was cut by 0 bases, the J end by 4 bases, with 7 bases between. CDR1 is SGDLS and CDR2 is YYNGEE in the germline V gene. This CDR3 spans 14 amino acids.

V usage is TRBV6-5 and J usage is TRBJ1-1; possibly TRBD1 for D (6 bases). Germline CDR1 is MNHEY and CDR2 is SVGAGI. CDR3 length: 14 residues. Trimming took off 5 bases at V and 3 bases at J, with 13 bases between the two ends. CDR3 DNA: TGTGCCAGCAGTCTTCGGACAGTCGACACTGAAGCTTTCTTT. The encoded protein is CASSLRTVDTEAFF.

A word on this clone: The junction differs from germline at one of its ends, possibly a read error. The chain has TRBV5-6 and TRBJ1-6; no firm D call. The CDR3 consists of 15 residues. Germline CDR1 is SGHDT and CDR2 is YYEEEE. The CDR3 is CASSRPDPLNSPLHF. CDR3 DNA sequence: TGTGCCAGCAGCCGCCCGGACCCTTTGAATTCGCCCCTCCACTTT. Looking up the rest from reference TRBV5-6 and TRBJ1-6 gives the full variable domain: DAGVTQSPTHLIKTRGQQVTLRCSPKSGHDTVSWYQQALGQGPQFIFQYYEEEERQRGNFPDRFSGHQFPNYSSELNVNALLLGDSALYLCASSRPDPLNSPLHFGNGTRLTVT.

The V call is TRBV7-9, the J call TRBJ1-4; 7 bases agree with TRBD1. Germline V gene sequence: CDR1 SEHNR, CDR2 FQNEAQ (reference sequence). The CDR3 runs to 15 residues. The junction had 6 bases not matched to a gene; V was cut back by 5 bases and J by 3 bases. The CDR3 DNA follows: TGTGCCAGCAGCCTCTACAGGGGAGCTAATGAAAAACTGTTTTTT. It translates to CASSLYRGANEKLFF.

This chain uses TRBV28 with TRBJ2-7, with TRBD1 matching 9 bases. Trimming at V came to 7 bases and at J to 6 bases, leaving 7 bases not matched to a gene. The CDR3 consists of 13 residues. CDR1 MDHEN and CDR2 SYDVKM come from the germline V gene. DNA for the CDR3: TGTGCCAGCAAATCCTGGACAGGGGCCGAGCAGTACTTC. As protein: CASKSWTGAEQYF.